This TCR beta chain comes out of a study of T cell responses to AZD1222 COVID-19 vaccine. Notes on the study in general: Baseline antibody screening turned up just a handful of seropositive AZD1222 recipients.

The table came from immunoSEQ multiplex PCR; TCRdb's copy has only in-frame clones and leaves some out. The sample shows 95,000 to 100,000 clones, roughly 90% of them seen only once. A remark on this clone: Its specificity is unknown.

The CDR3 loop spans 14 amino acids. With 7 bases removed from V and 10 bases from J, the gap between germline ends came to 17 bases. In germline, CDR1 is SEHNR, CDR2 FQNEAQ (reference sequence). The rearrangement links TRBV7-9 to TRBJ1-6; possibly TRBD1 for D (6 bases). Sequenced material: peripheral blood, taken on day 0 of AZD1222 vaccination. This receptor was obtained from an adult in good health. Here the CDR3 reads CASNLGQSGSPLHF. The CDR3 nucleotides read TGTGCCAGCAACCTCGGACAGTCGGGATCACCCCTCCACTTT.